This T cell receptor (beta chain) derives from a study of long-term antiretroviral therapy in people with HIV. Germline loops: CDR1 SGHVS, CDR2 FNYEAQ. V lost 0 bases and J lost 3; bases outside the gene matches: 7. The CDR3 is 16 amino acids. Researchers report immunoSEQ v3.0 was run at survey level. Repertoires were generated with immunoSEQ multiplex PCR, while TCRdb's copy carries only in-frame clones and drops some. The data hold some 9,700 clones, with around 75% observed a single time. The sample holds one count of this clone. This rearrangement joins TRBV7-6 to TRBJ2-7, with 8 bases fitting TRBD1. The source was unsorted PBMCs, collected 1.8 years before starting antiretroviral therapy. The source of this sequence is a man in his forties with HIV. CDR3 nucleotides: TGTGCCAGCAGCTTAGCCGGACAGGGAAGTGGCTACGAGCAGTACTTC. This translates into CASSLAGQGSGYEQYF.